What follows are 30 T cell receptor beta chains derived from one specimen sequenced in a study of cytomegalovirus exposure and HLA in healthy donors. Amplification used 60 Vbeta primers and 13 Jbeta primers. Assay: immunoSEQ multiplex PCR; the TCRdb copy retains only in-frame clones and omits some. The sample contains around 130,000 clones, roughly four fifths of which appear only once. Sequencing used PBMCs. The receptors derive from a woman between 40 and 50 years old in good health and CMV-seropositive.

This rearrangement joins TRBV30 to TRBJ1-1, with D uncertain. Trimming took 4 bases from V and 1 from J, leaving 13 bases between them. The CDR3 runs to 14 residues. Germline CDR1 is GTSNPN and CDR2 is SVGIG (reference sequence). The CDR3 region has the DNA TGTGCCTGGACGTCGGCGGCGGCGAACACTGAAGCTTTCTTT. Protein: CAWTSAAANTEAFF.

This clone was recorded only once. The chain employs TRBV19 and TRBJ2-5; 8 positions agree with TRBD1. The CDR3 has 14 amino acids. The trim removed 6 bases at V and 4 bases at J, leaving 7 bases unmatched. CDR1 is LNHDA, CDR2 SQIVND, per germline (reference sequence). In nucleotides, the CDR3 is TGTGCCAGTAGATCGACAGGGGTCAGAGAGACCCAGTACTTC. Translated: CASRSTGVRETQYF.

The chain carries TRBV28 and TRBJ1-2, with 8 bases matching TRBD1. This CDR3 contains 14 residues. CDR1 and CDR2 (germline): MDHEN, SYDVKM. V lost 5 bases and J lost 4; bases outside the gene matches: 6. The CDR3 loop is CASSTQTGVYGYTF. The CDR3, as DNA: TGTGCCAGCAGTACGCAGACAGGGGTCTATGGCTACACCTTC.

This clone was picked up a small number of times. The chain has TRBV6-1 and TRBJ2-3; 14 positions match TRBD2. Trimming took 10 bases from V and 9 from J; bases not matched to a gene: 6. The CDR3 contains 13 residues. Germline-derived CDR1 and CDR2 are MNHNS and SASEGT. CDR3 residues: CATGTSGSETQYF. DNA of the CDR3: TGTGCCACCGGGACTAGCGGGAGTGAGACGCAGTATTTT.

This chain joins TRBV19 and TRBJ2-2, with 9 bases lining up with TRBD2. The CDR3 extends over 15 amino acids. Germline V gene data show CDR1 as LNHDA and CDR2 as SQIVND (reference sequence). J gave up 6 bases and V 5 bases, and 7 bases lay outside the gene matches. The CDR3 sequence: CASSPRTSEAGELFF. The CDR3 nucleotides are TGTGCCAGTAGTCCGCGGACTAGCGAAGCCGGGGAGCTGTTTTTT.

CDR3 sequence: CASSLELAGAFEQYF. In DNA form, the CDR3 reads TGCGCCAGCAGCTTGGAACTAGCGGGGGCGTTCGAGCAGTACTTC. The chain uses TRBV5-1 and TRBJ2-5; TRBD2 aligns across 11 bases. The J call may be mistaken, given a closer DNA end match to TRBJ2-7. Germline CDR1 and CDR2: SGHRS and YFSETQ. The length of the CDR3 is 15 residues.

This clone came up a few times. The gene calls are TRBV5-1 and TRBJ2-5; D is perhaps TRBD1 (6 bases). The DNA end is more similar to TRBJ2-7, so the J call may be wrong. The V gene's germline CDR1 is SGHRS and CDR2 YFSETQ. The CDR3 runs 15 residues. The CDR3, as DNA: TGCGCCAGCGCCGCAGGGGACATGGATTCCTACGAGCAGTACTTC. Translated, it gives CASAAGDMDSYEQYF.

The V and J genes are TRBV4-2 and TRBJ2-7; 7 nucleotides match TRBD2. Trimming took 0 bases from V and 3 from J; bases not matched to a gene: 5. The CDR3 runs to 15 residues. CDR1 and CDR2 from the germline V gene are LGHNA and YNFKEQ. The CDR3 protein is CASSQDASGFYEQYF. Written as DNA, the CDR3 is TGTGCCAGCAGCCAAGATGCTAGCGGTTTCTACGAGCAGTACTTC.

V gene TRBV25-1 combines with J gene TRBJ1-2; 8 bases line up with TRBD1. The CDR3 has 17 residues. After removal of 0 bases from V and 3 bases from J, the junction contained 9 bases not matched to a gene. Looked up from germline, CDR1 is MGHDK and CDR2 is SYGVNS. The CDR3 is CASSEYVSTGVDYGYTF. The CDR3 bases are TGTGCCAGCAGTGAATACGTCTCGACAGGGGTGGACTATGGCTACACCTTC.

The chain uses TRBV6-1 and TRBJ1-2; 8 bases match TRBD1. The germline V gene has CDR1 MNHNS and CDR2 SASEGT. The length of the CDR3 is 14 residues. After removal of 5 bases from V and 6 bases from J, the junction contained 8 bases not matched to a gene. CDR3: CASSLPDRVNGYTF. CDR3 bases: TGTGCCAGCAGTCTACCGGACAGGGTGAATGGCTACACCTTC.

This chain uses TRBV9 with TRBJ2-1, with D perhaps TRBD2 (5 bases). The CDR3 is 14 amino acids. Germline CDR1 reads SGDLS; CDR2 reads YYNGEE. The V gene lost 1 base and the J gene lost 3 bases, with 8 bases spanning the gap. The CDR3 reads CASSVSSGYNEQFF. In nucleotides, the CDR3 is TGTGCCAGCAGCGTATCAAGCGGCTACAATGAGCAGTTCTTC.

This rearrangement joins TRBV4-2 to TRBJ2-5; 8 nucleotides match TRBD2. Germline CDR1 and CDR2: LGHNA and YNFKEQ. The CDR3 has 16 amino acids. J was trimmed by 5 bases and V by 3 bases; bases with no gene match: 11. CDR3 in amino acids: CASSQRTSPRSETQYF. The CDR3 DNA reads TGTGCCAGCAGCCAGAGGACTAGCCCCCGGAGTGAGACCCAGTACTTC.

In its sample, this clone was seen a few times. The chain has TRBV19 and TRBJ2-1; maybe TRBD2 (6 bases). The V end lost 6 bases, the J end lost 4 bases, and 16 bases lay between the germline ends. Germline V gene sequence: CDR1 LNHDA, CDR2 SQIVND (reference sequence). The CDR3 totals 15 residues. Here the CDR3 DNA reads TGTGCCAGTAGCAGGAGGGCTCGGGGTTACAATGAGCAGTTCTTC. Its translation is CASSRRARGYNEQFF.

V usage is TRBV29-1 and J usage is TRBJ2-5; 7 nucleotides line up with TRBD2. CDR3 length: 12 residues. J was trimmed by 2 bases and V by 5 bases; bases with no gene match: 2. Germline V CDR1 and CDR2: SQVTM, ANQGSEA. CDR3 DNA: TGCAGCGTTAAGCGGGAACAAGAGACCCAGTACTTC. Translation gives CSVKREQETQYF.

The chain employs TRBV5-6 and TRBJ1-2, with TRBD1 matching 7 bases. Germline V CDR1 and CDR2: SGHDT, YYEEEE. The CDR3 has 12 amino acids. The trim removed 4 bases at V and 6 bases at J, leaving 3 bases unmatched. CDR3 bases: TGTGCCAGCAGCGGGGGACAGAATGGCTACACCTTC. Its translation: CASSGGQNGYTF.

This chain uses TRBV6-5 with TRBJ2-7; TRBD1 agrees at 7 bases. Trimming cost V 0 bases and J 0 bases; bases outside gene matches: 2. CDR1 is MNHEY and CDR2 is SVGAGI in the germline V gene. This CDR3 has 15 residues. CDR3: CASSYSGQDSYEQYF. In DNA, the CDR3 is TGTGCCAGCAGTTACTCAGGACAGGACTCCTACGAGCAGTACTTC.

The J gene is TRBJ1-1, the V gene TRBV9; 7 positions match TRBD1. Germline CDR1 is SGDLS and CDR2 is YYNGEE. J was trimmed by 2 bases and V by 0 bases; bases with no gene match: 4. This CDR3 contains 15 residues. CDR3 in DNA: TGTGCCAGCAGCGTAGACCCAGGGGGAAACACTGAAGCTTTCTTT. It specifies CASSVDPGGNTEAFF.

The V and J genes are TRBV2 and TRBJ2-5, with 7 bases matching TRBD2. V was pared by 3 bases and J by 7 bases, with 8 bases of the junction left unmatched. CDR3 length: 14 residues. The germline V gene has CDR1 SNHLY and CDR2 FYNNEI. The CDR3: CASSESGAWWTQYF. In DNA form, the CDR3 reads TGTGCCAGCAGTGAGAGCGGGGCCTGGTGGACCCAGTACTTC.

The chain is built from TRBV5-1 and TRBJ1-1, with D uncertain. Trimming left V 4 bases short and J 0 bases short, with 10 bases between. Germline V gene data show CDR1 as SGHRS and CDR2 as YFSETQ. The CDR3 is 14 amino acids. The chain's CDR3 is CASSLRRMNTEAFF. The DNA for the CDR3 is TGCGCCAGCAGCCTAAGGCGGATGAACACTGAAGCTTTCTTT.

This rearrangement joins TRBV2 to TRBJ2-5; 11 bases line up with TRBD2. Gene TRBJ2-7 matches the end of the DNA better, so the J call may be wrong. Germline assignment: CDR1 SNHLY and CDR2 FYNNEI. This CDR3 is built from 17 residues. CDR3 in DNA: TGTGCCAGCAGACTAGCGGGGGTCCGTTCCAGCTCCTACGAGCAGTACTTC. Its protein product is CASRLAGVRSSSYEQYF.

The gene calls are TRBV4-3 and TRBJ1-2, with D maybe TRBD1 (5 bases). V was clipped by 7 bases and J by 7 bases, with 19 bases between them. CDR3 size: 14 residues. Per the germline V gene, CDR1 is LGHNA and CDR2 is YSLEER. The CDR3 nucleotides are TGCGCCAGCACCAATCAAGGGGTATGGGGTGGCTACACCTTC. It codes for CASTNQGVWGGYTF.

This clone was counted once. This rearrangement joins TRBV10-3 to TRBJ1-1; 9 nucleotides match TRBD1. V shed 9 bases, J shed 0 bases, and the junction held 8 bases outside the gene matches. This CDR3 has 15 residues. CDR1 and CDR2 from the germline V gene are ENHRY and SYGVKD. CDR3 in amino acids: CAIGPGTGLNTEAFF. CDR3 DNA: TGTGCCATAGGTCCCGGGACAGGGCTGAACACTGAAGCTTTCTTT.

The CDR3 loop is CASLYRGNTEAFF. The CDR3 DNA sequence: TGTGCCAGCCTATACAGGGGAAACACTGAAGCTTTCTTT. The rearrangement joins TRBV5-6 to TRBJ1-1, with 7 bases that match TRBD1. With V trimmed by 7 bases and J by 2 bases, 5 bases remained unmatched. The V gene's germline CDR1 is SGHDT and CDR2 YYEEEE. The CDR3 has 13 amino acids.

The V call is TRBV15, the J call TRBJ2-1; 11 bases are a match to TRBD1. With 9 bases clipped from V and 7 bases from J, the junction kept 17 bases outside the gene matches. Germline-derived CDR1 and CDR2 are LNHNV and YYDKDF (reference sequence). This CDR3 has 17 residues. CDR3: CATTSSQGTGGRNEQFF. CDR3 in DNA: TGTGCCACAACCTCTTCCCAAGGGACAGGGGGACGGAATGAGCAGTTCTTC.

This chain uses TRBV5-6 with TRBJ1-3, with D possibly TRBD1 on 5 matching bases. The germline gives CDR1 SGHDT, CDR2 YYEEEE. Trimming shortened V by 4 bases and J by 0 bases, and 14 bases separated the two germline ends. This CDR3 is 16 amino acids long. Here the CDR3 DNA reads TGTGCCAGCAGCCCCCCGGGACTAGACTCTGGAAACACCATATATTTT. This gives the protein CASSPPGLDSGNTIYF. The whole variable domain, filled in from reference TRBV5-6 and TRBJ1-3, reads DAGVTQSPTHLIKTRGQQVTLRCSPKSGHDTVSWYQQALGQGPQFIFQYYEEEERQRGNFPDRFSGHQFPNYSSELNVNALLLGDSALYLCASSPPGLDSGNTIYFGEGSWLTVV.

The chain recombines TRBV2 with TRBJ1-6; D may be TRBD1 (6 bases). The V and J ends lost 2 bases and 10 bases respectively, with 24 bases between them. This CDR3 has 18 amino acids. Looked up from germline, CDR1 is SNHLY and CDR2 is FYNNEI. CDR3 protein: CASSEWGTGPSFESPLHF. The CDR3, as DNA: TGTGCCAGCAGTGAATGGGGAACAGGGCCGTCGTTCGAGTCACCCCTCCACTTT.

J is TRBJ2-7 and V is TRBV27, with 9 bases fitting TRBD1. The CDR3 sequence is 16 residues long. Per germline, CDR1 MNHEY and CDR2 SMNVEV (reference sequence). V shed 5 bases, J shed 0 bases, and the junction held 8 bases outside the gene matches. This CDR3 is CASSHQTTGGSYEQYF. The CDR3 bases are TGTGCCAGCAGTCATCAGACGACAGGGGGCTCCTACGAGCAGTACTTC.

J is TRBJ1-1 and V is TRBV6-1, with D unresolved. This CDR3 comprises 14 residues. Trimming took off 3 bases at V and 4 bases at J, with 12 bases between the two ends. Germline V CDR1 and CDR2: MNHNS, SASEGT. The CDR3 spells CASSDPGLFTEAFF. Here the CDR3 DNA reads TGTGCCAGCAGTGATCCGGGTCTTTTCACTGAAGCTTTCTTT.

The CDR3 DNA is TGTGCCAGCAGCTTAGGCCAGGGTGGCGAGCAGTACTTC. This codes for CASSLGQGGEQYF. This sequence joins TRBV7-9 and TRBJ2-7, with D perhaps matching TRBD1 (5 bases). Germline-derived CDR1 and CDR2 are SEHNR and FQNEAQ (reference sequence). The CDR3 length is 13 residues. The germline V and J ends were trimmed by 1 base and 6 bases, with 10 bases remaining between them.

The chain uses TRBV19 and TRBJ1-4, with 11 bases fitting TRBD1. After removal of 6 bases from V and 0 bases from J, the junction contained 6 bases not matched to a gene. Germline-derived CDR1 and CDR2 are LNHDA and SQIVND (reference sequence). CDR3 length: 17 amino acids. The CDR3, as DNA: TGTGCCAGTAGCCGAGGACAGGGGGCCTCAACTAATGAAAAACTGTTTTTT. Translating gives CASSRGQGASTNEKLFF.